Listed below are T cell receptor beta chains from one sample, sequenced in a study of regulatory T cells in long-lasting Graves disease. Each CDR3 protein is one row after TCRdb ran MiXCR on the multiplex PCR reads. The sample holds about 370,000 distinct CDR3 sequences, roughly 16% seen once. Material: peripheral blood mononuclear cells (PBMCs), obtained at new diagnosis, from a patient treated with antithyroid drugs. These receptors were taken from a female donor with Graves disease. Each CDR3 is given with its conserved first and last residue. D genes are given only for firm matches. A row's size may be missing; if present it is once, few, many or a size class.

>NA|14|TRBV7-8|NA|TRBJ1-6
CASSLAGTDAPLHF
TGTGCCAGCAGCTTAGCGGGAACCGACGCACCCCTCCACTTT
>few|17|TRBV20-1|TRBD1|TRBJ2-1
CSARDPRGPQLNNEQFF
TGCAGTGCTAGAGATCCCAGGGGGCCCCAACTCAACAATGAGCAGTTCTTC
>many|13|TRBV6-5|NA|TRBJ2-7
CASSYLLAGEQYF
TGTGCCAGCAGTTACCTTCTAGCCGGCGAGCAGTACTTC
>NA|16|TRBV20-1|NA|TRBJ2-5
CSARNEAGHLQETQYF
TGCAGTGCTAGAAACGAGGCGGGGCACCTGCAAGAGACCCAGTACTTC
>many|17|TRBV5-1|NA|TRBJ2-1
CASSLAMVMSSYNEQFF
TGCGCCAGCAGCTTGGCCATGGTGATGAGCTCCTACAATGAGCAGTTCTTC
>NA|19|TRBV13|NA|TRBJ1-3
CASSSLGDGGYLSGNTIYF
TGTGCCAGCAGCTCGCTGGGGGACGGGGGGTATTTATCTGGAAACACCATATATTTT
>few|16|TRBV10-3|TRBD2|TRBJ2-2
CAITEGKREDTGELFF
TGTGCCATCACCGAGGGAAAGCGGGAAGACACCGGGGAGCTGTTTTTT
>NA|13|TRBV6-5|NA|TRBJ1-1
CASSYGRGPEAFF
TGTGCCAGCAGTTACGGCAGGGGACCTGAAGCTTTCTTT
>many|17|TRBV11-2|NA|TRBJ2-1
CASSLGRRETKDNEQFF
TGTGCCAGCAGCTTAGGCCGCAGGGAGACAAAGGACAATGAGCAGTTCTTC
>few|13|TRBV29-1|TRBD1|TRBJ2-7
CSVGTGSRYEQYF
TGCAGCGTTGGGACAGGGTCTCGGTACGAGCAGTACTTC
>many|15|TRBV10-1|TRBD2|TRBJ2-7
CASSEVSGRTDEQYF
TGCGCCAGCAGTGAGGTCAGCGGGAGGACAGACGAGCAGTACTTC
>many|18|TRBV5-4|TRBD2|TRBJ2-5
CASSLGGTSGGGQETQYF
TGTGCCAGCAGCTTAGGGGGGACTAGCGGGGGAGGCCAAGAGACCCAGTACTTC
>many|13|TRBV20-1|NA|TRBJ2-3
CSARDPVTDTQYF
TGCAGTGCTAGAGATCCGGTAACAGATACGCAGTATTTT
>few|16|TRBV4-1|TRBD1|TRBJ1-5
CASSQDPDRGYQPQHF
TGCGCCAGCAGCCAAGATCCAGACAGGGGGTATCAGCCCCAGCATTTT
>many|14|TRBV7-2|NA|TRBJ2-1
CASSSFDSHGKQFF
TGTGCCAGCAGCTCCTTTGACTCACACGGGAAGCAGTTCTTC
>NA|17|TRBV14|TRBD2|TRBJ2-3
CASSRQRISGSKDTQYF
TGTGCCAGCAGCCGACAACGAATTAGCGGGAGCAAGGATACGCAGTATTTT
>few|15|TRBV7-2|NA|TRBJ2-5
CASSLARQGGETQYF
TGTGCCAGCAGCTTAGCGCGGCAGGGTGGAGAGACCCAGTACTTC
>few|14|TRBV9|NA|TRBJ1-5
CASSVGLGDQPQHF
TGTGCCAGCAGCGTCGGGCTGGGGGATCAGCCCCAGCATTTT
>few|16|TRBV24-1|NA|TRBJ1-5
CATSGVGRVSNQPQHF
TGTGCCACCAGTGGGGTCGGCAGGGTTAGCAATCAGCCCCAGCATTTT
>many|13|TRBV9|NA|TRBJ2-1
CASSVAYYNEQFF
TGTGCCAGCAGCGTAGCCTACTACAATGAGCAGTTCTTC
>few|16|TRBV6-1|NA|TRBJ1-1
CASIAVRPPENTEAFF
TGTGCCAGCATTGCCGTCCGCCCACCCGAGAACACTGAAGCTTTCTTT
>many|16|TRBV27|TRBD2|TRBJ2-7
CASAQPLTSETYEQYF
TGTGCCAGCGCCCAACCTCTGACTAGCGAAACCTACGAGCAGTACTTC
>many|16|TRBV15|TRBD1|TRBJ1-1
CATSREQGAQATEAFF
TGTGCCACCAGCAGAGAACAGGGGGCGCAGGCCACTGAAGCTTTCTTT
>many|16|TRBV3-1|TRBD2|TRBJ2-2
CASSRRVAGNTGELFF
TGTGCCAGCAGCCGTCGGGTAGCGGGAAACACCGGGGAGCTGTTTTTT
>many|13|TRBV12-3/TRBV12-4|NA|TRBJ1-1
CASSGDGNTEAFF
TGTGCCAGCAGTGGGGACGGGAACACTGAAGCTTTCTTT
>NA|15|TRBV12-3/TRBV12-4|NA|TRBJ2-3
CASCNGRLSTDTQYF
TGTGCCAGCTGCAATGGACGACTAAGCACAGATACGCAGTATTTT
>once|15|TRBV25-1|NA|TRBJ2-1
CASSDRESPRGEQFF
TGTGCCAGCAGTGATAGAGAGTCTCCTCGGGGTGAGCAGTTCTTC
>once|15|TRBV20-1|TRBD1|TRBJ1-1
CSARKTGGVRAEAFF
TGCAGTGCTAGAAAGACAGGGGGAGTTCGGGCTGAAGCTTTCTTT
>few|15|TRBV7-2|NA|TRBJ2-3
CASSSAGRSTDTQYF
TGTGCCAGCAGCTCAGCAGGCAGAAGCACAGATACGCAGTATTTT
>NA|12|TRBV5-4|NA|TRBJ1-4
CASSSKNEKLFF
TGTGCCAGCAGCTCAAAAAATGAAAAACTGTTTTTT
>NA|18|TRBV4-1|NA|TRBJ2-3
CASSQLRWTGVGTDTQYF
TGCGCCAGCAGCCAACTCCGGTGGACCGGGGTAGGCACAGATACGCAGTATTTT
>NA|17|TRBV6-2/TRBV6-3|TRBD1|TRBJ1-1
CASSPGTQHRGLTEAFF
TGTGCCAGCAGTCCAGGGACCCAACACAGGGGGCTGACTGAAGCTTTCTTT
>many|13|TRBV7-9|NA|TRBJ1-2
CASSSTVNYGYTF
TGCGCCAGCAGCTCCACAGTTAACTATGGCTACACCTTC
>NA|16|TRBV4-2|NA|TRBJ1-6
CASSQPRGQGGSPLHF
TGTGCCAGCAGCCAGCCTCGGGGGCAGGGAGGCTCACCCCTCCACTTT
>few|16|TRBV5-5|TRBD2|TRBJ2-3
CASSAGTSDLTDTQYF
TGTGCCAGCAGCGCCGGGACTAGCGACCTCACAGATACGCAGTATTTT
>many|17|TRBV7-9|TRBD2|TRBJ2-3
CASSLTTSGRGGDTQYF
TGTGCCAGCAGCCTCACGACTAGCGGGAGAGGGGGAGATACGCAGTATTTT
>few|17|TRBV6-5|TRBD1|TRBJ1-1
CASSYTWGQGAGTEAFF
TGTGCCAGCAGTTATACTTGGGGACAGGGGGCCGGCACTGAAGCTTTCTTT
>few|17|TRBV7-2|NA|TRBJ2-5
CASSLARQSGRGETQYF
TGTGCCAGCAGCTTAGCGCGCCAGTCAGGGAGGGGGGAGACCCAGTACTTC
>many|18|TRBV27|TRBD2|TRBJ2-1
CASSPMTSGRALRNEQFF
TGTGCCAGCAGTCCCATGACTAGCGGGAGGGCCTTGAGAAATGAGCAGTTCTTC
>NA|18|TRBV5-1|NA|TRBJ2-7
CASSAVPHFARPLGLEYF
TGCGCCAGCAGCGCGGTCCCTCACTTCGCGAGACCTCTGGGGTTGGAGTACTTC
>few|13|TRBV5-5|NA|TRBJ2-7
CASRLTVSYEQYF
TGTGCCAGCCGCTTGACAGTCTCCTACGAGCAGTACTTC